This T cell receptor (beta chain) was recovered during a study of cytomegalovirus exposure and HLA in healthy donors. PCR primers comprised 60 Vbeta and 13 Jbeta primers. The repertoire was sequenced with immunoSEQ multiplex PCR; TCRdb's copy has only in-frame clones and lacks some. Of under 200,000 clones in the sample, almost 85% were seen once. The CDR3 sequence is 14 residues long. The ends were cut back, 5 bases at V and 5 bases at J, with 13 bases in the middle. The germline V gene encodes CDR1 SEHNR and CDR2 FQNEAQ (reference sequence). This sequence joins TRBV7-9 and TRBJ2-1; the D gene is possibly TRBD1 (6 bases). This receptor was identified in a woman in her 50s in good health and CMV-seronegative. The sample comprised PBMCs. CDR3 sequence reads: CASSIGQPDNEQFF. The CDR3 DNA sequence: TGTGCCAGCAGCATAGGACAGCCCGACAATGAGCAGTTCTTC.